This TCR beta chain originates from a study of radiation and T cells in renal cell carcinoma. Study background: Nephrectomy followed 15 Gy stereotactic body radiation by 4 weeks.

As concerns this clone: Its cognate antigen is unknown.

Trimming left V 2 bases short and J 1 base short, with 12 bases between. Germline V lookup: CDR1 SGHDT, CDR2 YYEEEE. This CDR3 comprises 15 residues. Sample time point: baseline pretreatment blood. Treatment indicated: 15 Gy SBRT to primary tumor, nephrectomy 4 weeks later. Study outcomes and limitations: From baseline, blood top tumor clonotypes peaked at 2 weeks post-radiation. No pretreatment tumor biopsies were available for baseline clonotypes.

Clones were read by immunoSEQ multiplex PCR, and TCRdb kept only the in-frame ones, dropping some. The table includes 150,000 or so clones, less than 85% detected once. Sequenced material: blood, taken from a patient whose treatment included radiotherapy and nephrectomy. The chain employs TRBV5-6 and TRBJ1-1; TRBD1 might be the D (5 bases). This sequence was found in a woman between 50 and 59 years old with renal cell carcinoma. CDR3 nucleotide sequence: TGTGCCAGCAGCTTTGTCGACAGAACGAACACTGAAGCTTTCTTT. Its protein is CASSFVDRTNTEAFF.